The next 23 T cell receptor beta chains were all read from a single sample in a study of synovial regulatory T cells in juvenile arthritis. Libraries were prepared by immunoSEQ multiplex PCR; TCRdb keeps only in-frame clonotypes and omits some of them. The table gives around 10,000 clones; the top ten clones make up approximately 0.77% of it. Sequencing input: Treg cells from blood. Described subset: remaining (HLA-DR-negative) circulating blood Treg cells. Receptors originate from a donor between 2 and 29 years old with juvenile idiopathic arthritis.

The chain carries TRBV28 and TRBJ1-2. The V gene's germline CDR1 is MDHEN and CDR2 SYDVKM. The CDR3 extends over 14 amino acids. No DNA is listed. The CDR3 loop reads CASRSPGVGGGYTF.

The J gene is TRBJ1-3, the V gene TRBV10-3. The CDR3 sequence is 14 residues long. Only the protein is available. The germline V gene encodes CDR1 ENHRY and CDR2 SYGVKD. CDR3 sequence reads: CAISDYSDSNTIYF.

V gene TRBV21-1 combines with J gene TRBJ1-2. TRBV21-1 is assigned pseudogene status. The CDR3 has 8 amino acids. DNA is not recorded here. This CDR3 is CAGSGYTF.

CDR3: CASRRGFGYGYTF. The V call is TRBV19, the J call TRBJ1-2. The CDR3 has 13 residues. DNA is not recorded here. CDR1 LNHDA and CDR2 SQIVND come from the germline V gene (reference sequence).

CDR3 loop: CASSLPQGGRNSPLHF. The V and J genes are TRBV19 and TRBJ1-6; TCRdb names TRBD1, which stays unverified in the absence of DNA. CDR1 and CDR2 (germline): LNHDA, SQIVND (reference sequence). The CDR3 has 16 amino acids. No DNA has been recorded.

This chain uses TRBV7-6 with TRBJ1-5; TCRdb's D call, TRBD1, is unchecked because there is no DNA. The CDR3 consists of 16 residues. The coding DNA is unavailable. Germline lookup yields CDR1 SGHVS and CDR2 FNYEAQ. The CDR3 protein is CASSLGGRGINQPQHF.

The V gene is TRBV7-9, the J gene TRBJ2-7; the TRBD2 assignment by TCRdb is unverifiable without DNA. CDR3 length: 15 residues. The DNA sequence is not available. Germline V gene data show CDR1 as SEHNR and CDR2 as FQNEAQ (reference sequence). CDR3 sequence reads: CASSPPRKGPLEQYF.

The rearrangement links TRBV19 to TRBJ1-5; the D call of TRBD1 rests on TCRdb alone, since no DNA is present to check it. The CDR3 runs 15 residues. No DNA is recorded. CDR1 is LNHDA, CDR2 SQIVND, per germline (reference sequence). The CDR3 loop reads CASSPGTVLNQPQHF. Filled out from reference TRBV19 and TRBJ1-5, the complete variable domain reads DGGITQSPKYLFRKEGQNVTLSCEQNLNHDAMYWYRQDPGQGLRLIYYSQIVNDFQKGDIAEGYSVSREKKESFPLTVTSAQKNPTAFYLCASSPGTVLNQPQHFGDGTRLSIL.

The rearrangement links TRBV5-1 to TRBJ2-7. Germline values: CDR1 SGHRS, CDR2 YFSETQ. The CDR3 loop spans 13 amino acids. Only the protein sequence is given. CDR3 sequence: CASSKVPSYEQYF.

V gene TRBV4-1 combines with J gene TRBJ1-2; TCRdb picks TRBD1, but there is no DNA to check that call. The germline gives CDR1 MGHRA, CDR2 YSYEKL. The CDR3 runs to 16 residues. No DNA is recorded. CDR3 in amino acids: CASSQGGGQAFYGYTF.

The chain combines TRBV29-1 with TRBJ1-2; the TCRdb D gene call, TRBD1, has no DNA to confirm it. The CDR3 sequence is 13 residues long. There is no recorded DNA. The V gene's germline CDR1 is SQVTM and CDR2 ANQGSEA. The CDR3 here is CSVVGQPFYGYTF.

The gene calls are TRBV19 and TRBJ1-5; TCRdb outputs TRBD1, but without DNA this stays unchecked. From germline, CDR1 is LNHDA and CDR2 SQIVND (reference sequence). The length of the CDR3 is 17 residues. DNA is not on record. CDR3 residues: CASSPGLGTGDNQPQHF.

The CDR3: CASSLDRHPNTEAFF. The chain links TRBV4-3 to TRBJ1-1; TCRdb selects TRBD1, and the lack of DNA leaves this call unchecked. CDR3 length: 15 amino acids. Only the protein is available. Germline loops: CDR1 LGHNA, CDR2 YSLEER.

CDR3: CASSISVQGNQPQHF. The J gene is TRBJ1-5, the V gene TRBV19; TCRdb names TRBD1, which stays unverified in the absence of DNA. Looked up from germline, CDR1 is LNHDA and CDR2 is SQIVND (reference sequence). There are 15 residues in the CDR3. No DNA accompanies this entry. The entire variable domain, with the rest obtained from reference TRBV19 and TRBJ1-5, is as follows: DGGITQSPKYLFRKEGQNVTLSCEQNLNHDAMYWYRQDPGQGLRLIYYSQIVNDFQKGDIAEGYSVSREKKESFPLTVTSAQKNPTAFYLCASSISVQGNQPQHFGDGTRLSIL.

This chain joins TRBV19 and TRBJ2-2. In germline, CDR1 is LNHDA, CDR2 SQIVND (reference sequence). The CDR3 is 16 residues long. DNA is not recorded here. The CDR3 loop is CASSMRVGGFRGELFF.

This chain links TRBV7-2 with TRBJ1-3; TCRdb reports TRBD1, a call that lacks DNA to check it against. The CDR3 extends over 17 amino acids. Only the protein is on record. Germline V CDR1 and CDR2: SGHTA, FQGNSA. The CDR3 sequence is CASSLASTANSGNTIYF.

This chain joins TRBV5-1 and TRBJ1-4; lacking DNA, the TRBD1 call made by TCRdb goes unchecked. This CDR3 comprises 15 residues. The coding DNA is unavailable. CDR1 and CDR2 from the germline V gene are SGHRS and YFSETQ. The CDR3 reads CASSSQGATNEKLFF. Drawing the rest from reference TRBV5-1 and TRBJ1-4, the complete variable domain is KAGVTQTPRYLIKTRGQQVTLSCSPISGHRSVSWYQQTPGQGLQFLFEYFSETQRNKGNFPGRFSGRQFSNSRSEMNVSTLELGDSALYLCASSSQGATNEKLFFGSGTQLSVL.

The chain uses TRBV7-6 and TRBJ1-4; TCRdb outputs TRBD1, but without DNA this stays unchecked. Germline CDR1 is SGHVS and CDR2 is FNYEAQ. CDR3 length: 14 residues. No DNA sequence was recorded. CDR3 sequence: CASSSRGTNEKLFF.

The V call is TRBV19, the J call TRBJ1-5. The germline CDR1 and CDR2 sequences are LNHDA and SQIVND (reference sequence). The CDR3 runs 15 residues. The DNA sequence is not available. The CDR3 spells CASSSLTPGHQPQHF.

This sequence joins TRBV5-4 and TRBJ1-5; the TCRdb call, TRBD1, lacks DNA for checking. CDR3 length: 16 residues. No nucleotide data were recorded. Looked up from germline, CDR1 is SGHNT and CDR2 is YYREEE (reference sequence). CDR3 region: CASSLGGSGGNQPQHF. Based on the CDR3 plus reference TRBV5-4 and TRBJ1-5, the full variable domain is ETGVTQSPTHLIKTRGQQVTLRCSSQSGHNTVSWYQQALGQGPQFIFQYYREEENGRGNFPPRFSGLQFPNYSSELNVNALELDDSALYLCASSLGGSGGNQPQHFGDGTRLSIL.

The chain is built from TRBV6-5 and TRBJ2-7; TCRdb reports TRBD1, a call that lacks DNA to check it against. The CDR3 consists of 13 residues. No DNA appears here. Germline lookup yields CDR1 MNHEY and CDR2 SVGAGI. The CDR3 sequence is CASSRDRAYEQYF.

The CDR3 sequence: CASSDTLDSTAFF. The V gene is TRBV6-4, the J gene TRBJ1-1; TCRdb returns TRBD1, unconfirmable since there is no DNA. The germline V gene encodes CDR1 MRHNA and CDR2 SNTAGT. The CDR3 contains 13 residues. The DNA sequence is not available.

This sequence joins TRBV9 and TRBJ1-4; without DNA, the TCRdb call of TRBD1 cannot be checked. The CDR3 has 16 residues. No DNA sequence was recorded. Germline-derived CDR1 and CDR2 are SGDLS and YYNGEE. CDR3 loop: CASSDTLGTGIEKLFF.